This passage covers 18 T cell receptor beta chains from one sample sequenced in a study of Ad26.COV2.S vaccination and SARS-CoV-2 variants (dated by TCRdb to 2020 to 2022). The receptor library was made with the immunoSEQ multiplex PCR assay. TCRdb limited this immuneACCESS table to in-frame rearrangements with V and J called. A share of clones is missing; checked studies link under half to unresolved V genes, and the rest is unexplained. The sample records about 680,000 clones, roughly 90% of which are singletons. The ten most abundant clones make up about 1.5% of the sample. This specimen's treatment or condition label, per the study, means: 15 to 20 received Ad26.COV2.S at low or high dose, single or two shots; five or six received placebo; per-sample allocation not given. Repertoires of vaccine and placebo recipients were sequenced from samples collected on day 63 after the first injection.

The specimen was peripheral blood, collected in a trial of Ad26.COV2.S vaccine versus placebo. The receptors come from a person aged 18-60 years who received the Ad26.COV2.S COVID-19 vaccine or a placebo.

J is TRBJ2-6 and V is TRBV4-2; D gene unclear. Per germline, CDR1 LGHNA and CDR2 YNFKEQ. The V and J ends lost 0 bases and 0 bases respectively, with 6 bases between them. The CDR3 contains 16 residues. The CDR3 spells CASSQDYVSGANVLTF. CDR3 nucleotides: TGTGCCAGCAGCCAAGATTACGTCTCTGGGGCCAACGTCCTGACTTTC.

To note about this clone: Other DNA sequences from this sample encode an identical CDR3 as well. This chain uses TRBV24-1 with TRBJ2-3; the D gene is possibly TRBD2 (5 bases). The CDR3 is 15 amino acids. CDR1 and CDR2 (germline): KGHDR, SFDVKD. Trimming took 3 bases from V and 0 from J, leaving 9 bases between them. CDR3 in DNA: TGTGCCACCAGTGATAGAGGCGGGAGCACAGATACGCAGTATTTT. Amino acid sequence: CATSDRGGSTDTQYF.

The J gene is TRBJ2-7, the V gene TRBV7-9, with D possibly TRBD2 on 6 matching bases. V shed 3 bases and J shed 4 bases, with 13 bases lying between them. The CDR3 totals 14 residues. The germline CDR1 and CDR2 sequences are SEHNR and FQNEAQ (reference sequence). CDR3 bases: TGTGCCAGCAGCTTCGGAGGGAGTGGGTACGAGCAGTACTTC. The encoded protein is CASSFGGSGYEQYF.

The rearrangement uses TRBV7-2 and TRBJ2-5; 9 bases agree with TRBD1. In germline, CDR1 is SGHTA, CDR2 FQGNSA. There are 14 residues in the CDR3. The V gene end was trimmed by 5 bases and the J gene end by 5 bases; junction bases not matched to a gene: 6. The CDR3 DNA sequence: TGTGCCAGCAGCCTGACAGGGGGAAGTGAGACCCAGTACTTC. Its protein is CASSLTGGSETQYF.

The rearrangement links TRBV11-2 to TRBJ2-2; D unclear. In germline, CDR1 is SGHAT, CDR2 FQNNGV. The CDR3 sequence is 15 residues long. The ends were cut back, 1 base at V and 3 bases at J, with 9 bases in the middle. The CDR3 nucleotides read TGTGCCAGCAGCTTAGGTCAGGTTGACACCGGGGAGCTGTTTTTT. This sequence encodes CASSLGQVDTGELFF.

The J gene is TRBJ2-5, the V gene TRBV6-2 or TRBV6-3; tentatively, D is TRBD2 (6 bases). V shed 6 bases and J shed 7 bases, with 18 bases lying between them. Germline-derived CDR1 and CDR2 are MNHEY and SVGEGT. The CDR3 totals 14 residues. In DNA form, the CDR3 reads TGTGCCAGCAGCCCGGGAGCCTTCAGTGGGACCCAGTACTTC. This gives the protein CASSPGAFSGTQYF.

This chain's CDR3 is CASSSRPLPYSGNTIYF. The CDR3 DNA is TGTGCCAGCAGCTCGCGCCCCTTGCCGTACTCTGGAAACACCATATATTTT. The rearrangement joins TRBV5-5 to TRBJ1-3; no clear D gene. Germline CDR1 SGHKS, CDR2 YYEKEE (reference sequence). The CDR3 has 17 amino acids. Trimming removed 3 bases from V and 0 bases from J, with 16 bases in between. Supplemented by reference TRBV5-5 and TRBJ1-3, the full variable domain reads DAGVTQSPTHLIKTRGQQVTLRCSPISGHKSVSWYQQVLGQGPQFIFQYYEKEERGRGNFPDRFSARQFPNYSSELNVNALLLGDSALYLCASSSRPLPYSGNTIYFGEGSWLTVV.

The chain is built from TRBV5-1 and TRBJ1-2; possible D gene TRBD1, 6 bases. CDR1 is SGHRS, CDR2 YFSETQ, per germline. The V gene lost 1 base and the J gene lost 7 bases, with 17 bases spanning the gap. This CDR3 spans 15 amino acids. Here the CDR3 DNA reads TGCGCCAGCAGCTTGAGTTGGGGGCCGAAGTCTGGCTACACCTTC. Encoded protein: CASSLSWGPKSGYTF. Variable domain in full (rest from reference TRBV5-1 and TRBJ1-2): KAGVTQTPRYLIKTRGQQVTLSCSPISGHRSVSWYQQTPGQGLQFLFEYFSETQRNKGNFPGRFSGRQFSNSRSEMNVSTLELGDSALYLCASSLSWGPKSGYTFGSGTRLTVV.

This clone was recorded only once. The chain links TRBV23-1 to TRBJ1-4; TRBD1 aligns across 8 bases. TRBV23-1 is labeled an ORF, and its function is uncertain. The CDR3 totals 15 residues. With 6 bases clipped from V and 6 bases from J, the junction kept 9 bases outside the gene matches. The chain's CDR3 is CASSQRTGKDEKLFF. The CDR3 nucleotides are TGCGCCAGCAGCCAGAGGACAGGGAAAGATGAAAAACTGTTTTTT.

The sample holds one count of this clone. CDR3 nucleotides: TGTGCCAGCAGCCCTAGGACCGAGAACACTGAAGCTTTCTTT. Its protein is CASSPRTENTEAFF. V and J are TRBV7-2 and TRBJ1-1; D ambiguous. V lost 5 bases, J lost 1 base, and 11 bases lay in between. CDR1 and CDR2 from the germline V gene are SGHTA and FQGNSA. This CDR3 is built from 14 residues. The full variable domain, its missing parts supplied by reference TRBV7-2 and TRBJ1-1, is GAGVSQSPSNKVTEKGKDVELRCDPISGHTALYWYRQSLGQGLEFLIYFQGNSAPDKSGLPSDRFSAERTGGSVSTLTIQRTQQEDSAVYLCASSPRTENTEAFFGQGTRLTVV.

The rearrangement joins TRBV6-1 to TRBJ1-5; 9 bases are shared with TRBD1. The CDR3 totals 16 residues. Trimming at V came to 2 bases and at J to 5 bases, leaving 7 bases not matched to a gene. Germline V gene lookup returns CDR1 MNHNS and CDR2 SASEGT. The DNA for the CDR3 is TGTGCCAGCAGTGAACAGGGACAGGGCTGGGATCAGCCCCAGCATTTT. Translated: CASSEQGQGWDQPQHF.

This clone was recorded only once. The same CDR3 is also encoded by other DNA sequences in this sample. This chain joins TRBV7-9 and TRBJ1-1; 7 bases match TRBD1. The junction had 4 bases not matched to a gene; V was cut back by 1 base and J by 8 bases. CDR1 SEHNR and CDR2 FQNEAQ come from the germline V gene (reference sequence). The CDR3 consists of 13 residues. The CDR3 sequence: CASSLVTGREAFF. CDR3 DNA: TGTGCCAGCAGCTTAGTGACAGGGCGGGAAGCTTTCTTT.

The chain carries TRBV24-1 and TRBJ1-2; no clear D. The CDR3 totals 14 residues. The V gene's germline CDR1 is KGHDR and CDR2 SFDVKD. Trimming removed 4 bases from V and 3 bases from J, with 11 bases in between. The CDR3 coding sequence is TGTGCCACCAGTGACCGCACTACGGACTATGGCTACACCTTC. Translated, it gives CATSDRTTDYGYTF.

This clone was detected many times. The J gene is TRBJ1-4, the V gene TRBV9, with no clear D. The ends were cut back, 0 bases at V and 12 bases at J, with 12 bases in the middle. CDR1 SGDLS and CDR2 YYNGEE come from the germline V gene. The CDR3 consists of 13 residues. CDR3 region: CASSVGGLSELFF. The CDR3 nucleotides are TGTGCCAGCAGCGTAGGGGGTTTGTCAGAACTGTTTTTT.

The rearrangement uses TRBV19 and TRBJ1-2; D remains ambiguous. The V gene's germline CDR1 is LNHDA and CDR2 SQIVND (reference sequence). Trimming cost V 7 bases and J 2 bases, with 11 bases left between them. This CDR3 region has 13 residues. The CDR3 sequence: CASTRPTNYGYTF. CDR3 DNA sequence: TGTGCCAGTACTAGACCAACGAACTATGGCTACACCTTC.

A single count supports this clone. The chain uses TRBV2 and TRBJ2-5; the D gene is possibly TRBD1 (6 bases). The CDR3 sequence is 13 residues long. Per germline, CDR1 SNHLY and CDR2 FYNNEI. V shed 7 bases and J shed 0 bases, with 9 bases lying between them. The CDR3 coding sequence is TGTGCCAGCAAACAGGGAGACCAAGAGACCCAGTACTTC. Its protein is CASKQGDQETQYF.

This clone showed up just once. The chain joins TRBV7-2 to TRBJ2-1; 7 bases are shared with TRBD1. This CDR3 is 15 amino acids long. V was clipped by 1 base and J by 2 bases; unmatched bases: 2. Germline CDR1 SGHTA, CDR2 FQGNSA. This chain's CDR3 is CASSLEGTAYNEQFF. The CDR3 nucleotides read TGTGCCAGCAGCTTAGAAGGGACAGCCTACAATGAGCAGTTCTTC. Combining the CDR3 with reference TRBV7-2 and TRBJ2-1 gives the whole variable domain GAGVSQSPSNKVTEKGKDVELRCDPISGHTALYWYRQSLGQGLEFLIYFQGNSAPDKSGLPSDRFSAERTGGSVSTLTIQRTQQEDSAVYLCASSLEGTAYNEQFFGPGTRLTVL.

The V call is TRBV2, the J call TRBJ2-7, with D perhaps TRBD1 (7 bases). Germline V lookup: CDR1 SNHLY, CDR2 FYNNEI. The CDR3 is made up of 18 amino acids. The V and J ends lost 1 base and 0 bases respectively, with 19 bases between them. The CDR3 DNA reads TGTGCCAGCAGTGAAGAGGGGGCGCGGGTAGCGGTCTCCTACGAGCAGTACTTC. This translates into CASSEEGARVAVSYEQYF.